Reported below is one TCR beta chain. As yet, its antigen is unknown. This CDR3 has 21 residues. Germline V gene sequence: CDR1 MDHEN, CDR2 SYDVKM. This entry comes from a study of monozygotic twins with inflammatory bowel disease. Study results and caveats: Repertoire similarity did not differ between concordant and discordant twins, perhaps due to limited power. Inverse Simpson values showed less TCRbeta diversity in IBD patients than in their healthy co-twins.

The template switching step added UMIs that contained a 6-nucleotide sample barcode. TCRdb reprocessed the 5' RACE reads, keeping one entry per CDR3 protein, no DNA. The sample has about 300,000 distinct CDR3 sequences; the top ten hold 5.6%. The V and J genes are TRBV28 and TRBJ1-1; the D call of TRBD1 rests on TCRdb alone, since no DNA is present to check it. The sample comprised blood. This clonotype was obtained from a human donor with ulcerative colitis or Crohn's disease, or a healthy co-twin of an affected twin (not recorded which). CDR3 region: CASSLKIGRADWGPMNTEAFF.